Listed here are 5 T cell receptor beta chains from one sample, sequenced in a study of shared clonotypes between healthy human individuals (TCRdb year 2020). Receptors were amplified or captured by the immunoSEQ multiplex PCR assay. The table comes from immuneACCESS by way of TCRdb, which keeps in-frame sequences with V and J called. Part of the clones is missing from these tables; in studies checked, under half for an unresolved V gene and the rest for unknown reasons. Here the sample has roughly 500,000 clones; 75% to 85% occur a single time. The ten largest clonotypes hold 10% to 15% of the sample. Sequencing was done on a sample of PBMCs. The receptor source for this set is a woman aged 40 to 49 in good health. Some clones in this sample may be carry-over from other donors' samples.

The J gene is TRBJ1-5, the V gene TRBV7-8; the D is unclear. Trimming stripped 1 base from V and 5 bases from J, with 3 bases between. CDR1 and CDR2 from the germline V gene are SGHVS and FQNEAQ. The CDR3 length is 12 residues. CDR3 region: CASSLVYQPQHF. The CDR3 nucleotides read TGTGCCAGCAGCTTAGTTTATCAGCCCCAGCATTTT.

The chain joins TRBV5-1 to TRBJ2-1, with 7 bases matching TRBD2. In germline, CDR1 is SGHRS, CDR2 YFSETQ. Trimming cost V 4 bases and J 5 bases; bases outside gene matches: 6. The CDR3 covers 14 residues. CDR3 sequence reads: CASSVGLPDNEQFF. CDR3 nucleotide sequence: TGCGCCAGCAGCGTGGGACTACCTGACAATGAGCAGTTCTTC.

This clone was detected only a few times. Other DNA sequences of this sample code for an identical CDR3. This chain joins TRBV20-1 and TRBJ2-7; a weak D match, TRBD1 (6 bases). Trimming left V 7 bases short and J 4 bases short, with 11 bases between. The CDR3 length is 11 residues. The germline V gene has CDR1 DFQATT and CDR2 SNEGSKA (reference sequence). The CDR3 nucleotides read TGCAGTGTACGGACAGTTTACGAGCAGTACTTC. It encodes CSVRTVYEQYF.

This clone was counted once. CDR3 bases: TGTGCCAGCAGCCTCACAGGGTACACGCAGTATTTT. Residues: CASSLTGYTQYF. V is TRBV28 and J is TRBJ2-3, with a tentative D call TRBD1 (6 bases). Trimming removed 6 bases at V and 9 bases at J, with 13 bases between. The CDR3 has 12 residues. Germline V CDR1 and CDR2: MDHEN, SYDVKM.

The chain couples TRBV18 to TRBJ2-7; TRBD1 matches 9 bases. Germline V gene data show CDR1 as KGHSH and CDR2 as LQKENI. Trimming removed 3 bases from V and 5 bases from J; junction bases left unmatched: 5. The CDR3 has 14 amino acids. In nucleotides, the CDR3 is TGTGCCAGCTCACCGGACAGGGGTTGGGACGAGCAGTACTTC. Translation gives CASSPDRGWDEQYF.